The entry below describes one T cell receptor beta chain. Its antigen is not identified. The sample originates from a study of cytomegalovirus exposure and HLA in healthy donors. Study at large: Drawn from HLA-typed donors, roughly 87 million unique TCRs were held in an early data release. Genotyping of hundreds of donors showed that about 79% belonged to the Caucasian-associated ancestry cluster. Study-level findings and limits: For most TCR sequences rarity was the rule, although some public TCRs occurred in many donors. After further analysis at a later stage, 16,951 TCR beta sequences were associated with HLA alleles at 0.05 false discovery rate.

PCR primers comprised 60 Vbeta and 13 Jbeta primers. Data came from immunoSEQ multiplex PCR; TCRdb stores just in-frame clones and leaves some out. Here the sample spans about 180,000 clones, 70% to 80% being singletons. V lost 0 bases, J lost 5 bases, and 1 base stayed unmatched. CDR1 and CDR2 (germline): LGHNA, YNFKEQ. This CDR3 contains 15 residues. The chain employs TRBV4-2 and TRBJ2-3; 11 nucleotides match TRBD2. The TCR originated in a woman between 55 and 75 years old in good health and CMV-seropositive. Specimen: PBMCs. The CDR3 nucleotides are TGTGCCAGCAGCCAAGACGGGACTAGCGGAGATACGCAGTATTTT. This codes for CASSQDGTSGDTQYF.